These 22 T cell receptor beta chains came from one sample sequenced in a study of long-term antiretroviral therapy in people with HIV. At survey level, the immunoSEQ assay was run in its v3.0 version. Sequencing was performed with immunoSEQ multiplex PCR; in TCRdb, only in-frame clones are kept and a portion is missing. The data show some 19,000 clones, with around 80% seen just once and around 9% held by the top ten. Material: unsorted PBMCs, obtained 4.1 years after starting antiretroviral therapy. All receptors come from a woman between 40 and 55 years old with HIV.

The genes are TRBV5-1 and TRBJ2-5, with TRBD2 matching 8 bases. Trimming took 6 bases from V and 4 from J; bases not matched to a gene: 8. CDR1 is SGHRS, CDR2 YFSETQ, per germline. The CDR3 has 14 residues. The CDR3 region has the DNA TGCGCCAGCACCAGCGGGAGTTTGGGAGAGACCCAGTACTTC. As protein: CASTSGSLGETQYF.

This clone occurred once. The rearrangement links TRBV7-7 to TRBJ2-3; 10 bases match TRBD2. J gave up 5 bases and V 5 bases, and 7 bases lay outside the gene matches. The V gene's germline CDR1 is SSHAT and CDR2 FNYEAQ (reference sequence). This CDR3 region has 15 residues. The CDR3 region has the DNA TGTGCCAGCAGCCCCCTAGCGGGAGTAGGAGATACGCAGTATTTT. Translation: CASSPLAGVGDTQYF.

The chain has TRBV5-6 and TRBJ2-2; tentatively, D is TRBD1 (5 bases). The germline V gene has CDR1 SGHDT and CDR2 YYEEEE. CDR3 length: 15 residues. The ends were cut back, 6 bases at V and 7 bases at J, with 19 bases in the middle. This CDR3 reads CASTWGLQENGELFF. The CDR3 DNA reads as TGTGCCAGCACCTGGGGCCTGCAGGAAAACGGGGAGCTGTTTTTT.

This chain links TRBV4-1 with TRBJ1-4, with TRBD1 identical over 7 bases. V was pared by 1 base and J by 5 bases, with 4 bases of the junction left unmatched. CDR1 and CDR2 from the germline V gene are MGHRA and YSYEKL. The CDR3 sequence is 15 residues long. The CDR3 coding sequence is TGCGCCAGCAGCCAAGCGACAGGGAAAAATGAAAAACTGTTTTTT. Encoded protein: CASSQATGKNEKLFF.

This chain connects TRBV6-1 to TRBJ1-1, with D uncertain. Trimming cost V 6 bases and J 1 base, with 15 bases left between them. This CDR3 region has 15 residues. The V gene's germline CDR1 is MNHNS and CDR2 SASEGT. The CDR3 DNA reads TGTGCCAGCAGAGTATCCCACCTGGGGAACACTGAAGCTTTCTTT. Translating gives CASRVSHLGNTEAFF.

The rearrangement joins TRBV5-4 to TRBJ2-3, with 9 bases lining up with TRBD1. CDR3 size: 16 residues. The germline CDR1 and CDR2 sequences are SGHNT and YYREEE (reference sequence). V was pared by 5 bases and J by 1 base, with 8 bases of the junction left unmatched. CDR3 sequence reads: CASRPGTGKGTDTQYF. The CDR3 coding sequence is TGTGCCAGCAGACCCGGGACAGGGAAGGGCACAGATACGCAGTATTTT.

The V gene is TRBV6-1, the J gene TRBJ1-1, with a tentative D call TRBD1 (5 bases). Deletions cut 5 bases from V and 11 bases from J, with 15 bases between. This CDR3 comprises 12 residues. Germline values: CDR1 MNHNS, CDR2 SASEGT. The CDR3 DNA reads as TGTGCCAGCAGTCGGGACCGCCGGGAGGCTTTCTTT. Protein: CASSRDRREAFF.

The chain couples TRBV9 to TRBJ2-1; TRBD2 matches at 9 bases. V was clipped by 0 bases and J by 5 bases; unmatched bases: 9. CDR1 SGDLS and CDR2 YYNGEE come from the germline V gene. The CDR3 is 17 residues long. The CDR3 protein is CASSVGPASGVDNEQFF. The DNA for the CDR3 is TGTGCCAGCAGCGTAGGCCCCGCTAGCGGGGTGGACAATGAGCAGTTCTTC.

The gene calls are TRBV5-1 and TRBJ1-1; D might be TRBD1 (5 bases). Looked up from germline, CDR1 is SGHRS and CDR2 is YFSETQ. This CDR3 region has 14 residues. Trimming left V 0 bases short and J 3 bases short, with 9 bases between. CDR3 protein: CASSLVRGDTEAFF. In nucleotides, the CDR3 is TGCGCCAGCAGCTTGGTTCGGGGGGACACTGAAGCTTTCTTT.

The chain is built from TRBV27 and TRBJ1-1; a weak D match, TRBD1 (5 bases). The CDR3 sequence is 14 residues long. Trimming removed 3 bases at V and 5 bases at J, with 13 bases between. CDR1 is MNHEY, CDR2 SMNVEV, per germline (reference sequence). The CDR3 here is CASSLEAWGTEAFF. The CDR3 DNA sequence: TGTGCCAGCAGTTTGGAAGCTTGGGGGACTGAAGCTTTCTTT.

Only a few counts were recorded for this clone. V and J are TRBV4-1 and TRBJ2-7; possibly TRBD2 for D (6 bases). V was pared by 2 bases and J by 2 bases, with 19 bases between. The germline gives CDR1 MGHRA, CDR2 YSYEKL. The CDR3 is 17 residues long. The CDR3 reads CASSQSPSGGTPYEQYF. The DNA of the CDR3 is TGCGCCAGCAGCCAAAGTCCCTCTGGCGGGACTCCCTACGAGCAGTACTTC.

The chain uses TRBV10-3 and TRBJ1-2, with TRBD1 as a possible D gene (6 bases). V was cut by 3 bases and J by 4 bases, with 12 bases left in between. Germline CDR1 ENHRY, CDR2 SYGVKD. CDR3 length: 14 residues. The CDR3 DNA follows: TGTGCCATCAGTGATGTAGGGGGAGTCTATGGCTACACCTTC. Its protein is CAISDVGGVYGYTF.

This chain joins TRBV6-1 and TRBJ2-7; 7 nucleotides agree with TRBD1. Germline CDR1 reads MNHNS; CDR2 reads SASEGT. This CDR3 is built from 13 residues. Trimming at V came to 2 bases and at J to 7 bases, leaving 5 bases not matched to a gene. For the CDR3, the DNA is TGTGCCAGCAGTGAAATAGGGGGCGCGGAGCAGTACTTC. It specifies CASSEIGGAEQYF.

The genes are TRBV6-6 and TRBJ1-1; no firm D call. CDR3 length: 13 residues. Germline-derived CDR1 and CDR2 are MNHNY and SVGAGI (reference sequence). The V end lost 8 bases, the J end lost 1 base, and 11 bases lay between the germline ends. CDR3 sequence: CASGDGGNTEAFF. The CDR3, as DNA: TGTGCCAGCGGCGACGGCGGGAACACTGAAGCTTTCTTT.

The rearrangement joins TRBV19 to TRBJ1-2, with D uncertain. The V and J ends lost 1 base and 1 base respectively, with 7 bases between them. CDR3 length equals 14 residues. Germline V lookup: CDR1 LNHDA, CDR2 SQIVND (reference sequence). CDR3 bases: TGTGCCAGTAGTATAGTGGGCTTTAACTATGGCTACACCTTC. It is translated as CASSIVGFNYGYTF.

V and J are TRBV6-4 and TRBJ1-1, with D tentatively TRBD1 (5 bases). The CDR3 extends over 14 amino acids. The V end was cut by 6 bases, the J end by 0 bases, with 11 bases between. Germline V gene lookup returns CDR1 MRHNA and CDR2 SNTAGT. DNA for the CDR3: TGTGCCAGCAGGGAGGGACGGATGAACACTGAAGCTTTCTTT. Its protein product is CASREGRMNTEAFF.

This rearrangement joins TRBV9 to TRBJ2-1; 12 nucleotides match TRBD2. The CDR3 covers 17 residues. From germline, CDR1 is SGDLS and CDR2 YYNGEE. V shed 3 bases and J 0 bases; nucleotides not matched to a gene: 4. CDR3 coding DNA: TGTGCCAGCAGCGCCACTAGCGGGGGGAGCTCCTACAATGAGCAGTTCTTC. Its translation is CASSATSGGSSYNEQFF.

The table lists this clone with a count of one. The chain is built from TRBV6-5 and TRBJ2-7; D remains unclear. V lost 10 bases to trimming and J lost 4 bases, with 14 bases between them. CDR3 length: 12 amino acids. CDR1 and CDR2 (germline): MNHEY, SVGAGI. For the CDR3, the DNA is TGTGCCACCTCTTTAGATCGTTACGAGCAGTACTTC. It encodes CATSLDRYEQYF.

The chain combines TRBV6-1 with TRBJ1-5; D remains unclear. The CDR3 is 12 residues long. The germline CDR1 and CDR2 sequences are MNHNS and SASEGT. The germline V and J ends were trimmed by 6 bases and 5 bases, with 8 bases remaining between them. CDR3 DNA sequence: TGTGCCAGCAGAGGTCACGATCAGCCCCAGCATTTT. As protein: CASRGHDQPQHF.

The chain employs TRBV7-9 and TRBJ1-1; tentatively, D is TRBD1 (6 bases). The CDR3 has 16 amino acids. V was pared by 1 base and J by 0 bases, with 12 bases between. Germline V gene lookup returns CDR1 SEHNR and CDR2 FQNEAQ (reference sequence). As DNA, the CDR3 is TGTGCCAGCAGCTTAGGCGGAGCAGGGGTGAACACTGAAGCTTTCTTT. Translation: CASSLGGAGVNTEAFF.

V and J are TRBV7-9 and TRBJ2-7; 8 bases match TRBD1. The junction had 4 bases not matched to a gene; V was cut back by 1 base and J by 5 bases. This CDR3 contains 14 residues. CDR1 and CDR2 from the germline V gene are SEHNR and FQNEAQ (reference sequence). CDR3 sequence: CASSLVNRGDEQYF. CDR3 nucleotides: TGTGCCAGCAGCTTAGTCAACAGGGGGGACGAGCAGTACTTC.

The chain recombines TRBV5-6 with TRBJ2-1; D possibly uses TRBD1 or TRBD2 (5 bases each). The CDR3 runs to 14 residues. The ends were cut back, 6 bases at V and 10 bases at J, with 20 bases in the middle. Germline loops: CDR1 SGHDT, CDR2 YYEEEE. This CDR3 reads CASTNLGPSPEQFF. The CDR3 DNA sequence: TGTGCCAGCACCAATTTGGGACCCTCACCGGAGCAGTTCTTC.